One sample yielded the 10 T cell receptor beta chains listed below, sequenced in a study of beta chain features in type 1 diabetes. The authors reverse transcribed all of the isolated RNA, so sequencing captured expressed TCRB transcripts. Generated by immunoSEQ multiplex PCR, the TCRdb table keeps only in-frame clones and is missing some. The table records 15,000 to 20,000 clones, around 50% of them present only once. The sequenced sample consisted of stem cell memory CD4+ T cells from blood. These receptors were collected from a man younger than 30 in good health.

The CDR3 loop reads CASSSAGGGTDTQYF. The CDR3 region has the DNA TGTGCCAGCAGTTCGGCCGGGGGGGGCACAGATACGCAGTATTTT. The chain has TRBV6-5 and TRBJ2-3, with TRBD2 matching over 8 bases. In germline, CDR1 is MNHEY, CDR2 SVGAGI. V trimming: 4 bases; J trimming: 1 base; junction bases outside the gene matches: 4. The CDR3 sequence is 15 residues long.

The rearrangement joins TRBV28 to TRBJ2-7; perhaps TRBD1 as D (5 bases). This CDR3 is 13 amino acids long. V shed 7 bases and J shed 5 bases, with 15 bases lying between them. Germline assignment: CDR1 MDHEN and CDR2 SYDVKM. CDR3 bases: TGTGCCAGCACGCAATGGCAGGGAAACGAGCAGTACTTC. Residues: CASTQWQGNEQYF.

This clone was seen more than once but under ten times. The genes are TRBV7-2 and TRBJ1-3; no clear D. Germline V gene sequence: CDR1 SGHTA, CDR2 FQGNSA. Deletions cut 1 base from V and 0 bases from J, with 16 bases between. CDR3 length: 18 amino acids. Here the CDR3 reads CASSLVGSGAASGNTIYF. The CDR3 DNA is TGTGCCAGCAGCTTAGTAGGTTCAGGCGCTGCCTCTGGAAACACCATATATTTT.

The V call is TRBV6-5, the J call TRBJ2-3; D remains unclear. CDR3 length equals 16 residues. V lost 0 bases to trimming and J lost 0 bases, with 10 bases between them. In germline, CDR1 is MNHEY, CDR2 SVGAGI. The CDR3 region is CASSYSVMASTDTQYF. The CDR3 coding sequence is TGTGCCAGCAGTTACTCCGTCATGGCTAGCACAGATACGCAGTATTTT.

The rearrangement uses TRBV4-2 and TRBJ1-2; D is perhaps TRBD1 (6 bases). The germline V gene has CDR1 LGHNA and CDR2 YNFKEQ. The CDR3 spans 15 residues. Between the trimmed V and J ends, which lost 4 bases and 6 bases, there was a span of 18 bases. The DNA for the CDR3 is TGTGCCAGCAGCCTGGGGCTAGGGGGGGGCCATGGCTACACCTTC. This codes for CASSLGLGGGHGYTF.

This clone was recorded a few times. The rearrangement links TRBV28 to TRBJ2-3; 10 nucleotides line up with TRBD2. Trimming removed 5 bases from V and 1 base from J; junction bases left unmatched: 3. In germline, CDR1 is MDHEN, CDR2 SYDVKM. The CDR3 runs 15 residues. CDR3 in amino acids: CASSPGTSGTDTQYF. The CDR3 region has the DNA TGTGCCAGCAGTCCGGGGACTAGCGGCACAGATACGCAGTATTTT.

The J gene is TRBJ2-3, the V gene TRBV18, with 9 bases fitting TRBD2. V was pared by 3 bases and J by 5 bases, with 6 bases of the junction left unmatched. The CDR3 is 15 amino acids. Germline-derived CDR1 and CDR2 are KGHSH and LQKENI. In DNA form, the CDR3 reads TGTGCCAGCTCACCTCTAGCGGGGCGGGTAGATACGCAGTATTTT. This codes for CASSPLAGRVDTQYF. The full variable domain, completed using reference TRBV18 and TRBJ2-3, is NAGVMQNPRHLVRRRGQEARLRCSPMKGHSHVYWYRQLPEEGLKFMVYLQKENIIDESGMPKERFSAEFPKEGPSILRIQQVVRGDSAAYFCASSPLAGRVDTQYFGPGTRLTVL.

As DNA, the CDR3 is TGTGCCATCAGTGAGTCGATAGATGGGAGTTCACCCCTCCACTTT. This codes for CAISESIDGSSPLHF. The chain employs TRBV10-3 and TRBJ1-6; no definite D call. Germline CDR1 reads ENHRY; CDR2 reads SYGVKD. The CDR3 runs to 15 residues. The V end lost 0 bases, the J end lost 9 bases, and 12 bases lay between the germline ends.

The CDR3 nucleotides are TGTGCCAGCAGTAAACCGGGACAGGTGTCCTACGAGCAGTACTTC. Amino acid sequence: CASSKPGQVSYEQYF. This sequence joins TRBV28 and TRBJ2-7; 8 nucleotides match TRBD1. Germline assignment: CDR1 MDHEN and CDR2 SYDVKM. The ends lost 5 bases at V and 1 base at J; junction bases unmatched: 7. The CDR3 totals 15 residues.

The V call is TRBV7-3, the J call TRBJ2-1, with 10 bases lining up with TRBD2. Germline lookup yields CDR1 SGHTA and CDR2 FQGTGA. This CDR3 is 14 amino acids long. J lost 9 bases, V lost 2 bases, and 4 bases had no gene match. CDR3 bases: TGTGCCAGCAGCTTACTAGCGGGAGTAGGTGAGCAGTTCTTC. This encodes CASSLLAGVGEQFF.